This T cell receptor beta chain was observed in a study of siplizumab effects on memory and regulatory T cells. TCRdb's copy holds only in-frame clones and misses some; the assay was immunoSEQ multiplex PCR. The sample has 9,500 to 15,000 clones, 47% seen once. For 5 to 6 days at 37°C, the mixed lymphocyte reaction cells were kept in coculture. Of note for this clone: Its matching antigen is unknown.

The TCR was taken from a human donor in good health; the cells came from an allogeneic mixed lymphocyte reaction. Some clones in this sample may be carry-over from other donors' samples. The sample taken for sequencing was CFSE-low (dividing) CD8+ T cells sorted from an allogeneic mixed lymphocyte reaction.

The DNA for the CDR3 is TGCGCCAGCAGTTGGCGAATTGAGTCCTACGAGCAGTACTTC. Amino acids: CASSWRIESYEQYF. The chain is built from TRBV4-1 and TRBJ2-7; D gene unclear. The CDR3 extends over 14 amino acids. CDR1 and CDR2 (germline): MGHRA, YSYEKL. Trimming pared 6 bases from V and 1 base from J, leaving 13 bases between.